A single sample gave rise to the 20 T cell receptor beta chains below, sequenced in a study of cytomegalovirus exposure and HLA in healthy donors. The method was immunoSEQ multiplex PCR; TCRdb's version includes in-frame clones alone and lacks a portion of them. The table includes 150,000 to 200,000 clones, approximately 87% detected once. Sequencing input: PBMCs. These receptors all stem from a woman younger than 45 in good health and CMV-seronegative.

V gene TRBV18 combines with J gene TRBJ1-5; D uncertain. The germline gives CDR1 KGHSH, CDR2 LQKENI. The CDR3 spans 15 residues. V lost 2 bases to trimming and J lost 0 bases, with 8 bases between them. The CDR3 nucleotides read TGTGCCAGCTCACCAGGAGAATATAGCAATCAGCCCCAGCATTTT. It codes for CASSPGEYSNQPQHF.

The rearrangement joins TRBV5-1 to TRBJ2-1, with 8 bases matching TRBD2. V shed 0 bases, J shed 7 bases, and the junction held 6 bases outside the gene matches. The CDR3 extends over 15 amino acids. CDR1 is SGHRS and CDR2 is YFSETQ in the germline V gene. The CDR3: CASSLEAGGPNEQFF. The CDR3 DNA reads TGCGCCAGCAGCTTGGAGGCGGGGGGCCCTAATGAGCAGTTCTTC.

The rearrangement links TRBV2 to TRBJ1-1, with 7 bases lining up with TRBD1. The CDR3 runs 15 residues. V trimming: 4 bases; J trimming: 3 bases; junction bases outside the gene matches: 8. CDR1 and CDR2 (germline): SNHLY, FYNNEI. DNA of the CDR3: TGTGCCAGCAGTGTAGCAGGGGGTGAGGACACTGAAGCTTTCTTT. Amino acids: CASSVAGGEDTEAFF.

This clone was observed a handful of times. The sample carries other DNA sequences with the same CDR3. The chain joins TRBV19 to TRBJ1-1, with D perhaps TRBD1 (5 bases). The CDR3 is 14 amino acids. CDR1 and CDR2 from the germline V gene are LNHDA and SQIVND (reference sequence). V was clipped by 5 bases and J by 0 bases, with 10 bases between them. Here the CDR3 DNA reads TGTGCCAGTAGTGAGGGACGGTTGAACACTGAAGCTTTCTTT. Encoded protein: CASSEGRLNTEAFF. Full variable domain (remainder filled in from reference TRBV19 and TRBJ1-1): DGGITQSPKYLFRKEGQNVTLSCEQNLNHDAMYWYRQDPGQGLRLIYYSQIVNDFQKGDIAEGYSVSREKKESFPLTVTSAQKNPTAFYLCASSEGRLNTEAFFGQGTRLTVV.

The V gene is TRBV4-1, the J gene TRBJ2-7; TRBD2 aligns across 10 bases. The CDR3 totals 14 residues. J gave up 2 bases and V 2 bases, and 0 bases lay outside the gene matches. Germline V gives CDR1 MGHRA, CDR2 YSYEKL. The CDR3 spells CASSQSGRAYEQYF. In DNA, the CDR3 is TGCGCCAGCAGCCAAAGCGGGAGGGCCTACGAGCAGTACTTC.

The CDR3 is CASSLSGTGDGYTF. In DNA, the CDR3 is TGTGCCAGCAGCTTATCCGGGACAGGGGATGGCTACACCTTC. This chain uses TRBV7-9 with TRBJ1-2; TRBD1 aligns across 10 bases. The CDR3 runs to 14 residues. After removal of 2 bases from V and 6 bases from J, the junction contained 3 bases not matched to a gene. Germline V gene lookup returns CDR1 SEHNR and CDR2 FQNEAQ (reference sequence).

This clone was seen only once. The chain couples TRBV6-1 to TRBJ2-1, with 8 bases lining up with TRBD2. Per germline, CDR1 MNHNS and CDR2 SASEGT. The CDR3 spans 15 residues. After removal of 6 bases from V and 0 bases from J, the junction contained 4 bases not matched to a gene. The CDR3 nucleotides are TGTGCCAGCAGACCCGGGACTAGCTCCTACAATGAGCAGTTCTTC. Encoded protein: CASRPGTSSYNEQFF.

This clone appeared a single time. This sequence joins TRBV4-3 and TRBJ1-2, with 8 bases identical to TRBD1. This CDR3 contains 15 residues. CDR1 LGHNA and CDR2 YSLEER come from the germline V gene. The V and J ends lost 4 bases and 6 bases, in that order; junction bases with no gene match: 10. This CDR3 is CASSPTGDEEDGYTF. The CDR3 region has the DNA TGCGCCAGCAGCCCGACAGGGGATGAGGAGGATGGCTACACCTTC.

V gene TRBV7-6 combines with J gene TRBJ2-1; 13 bases map to TRBD2. The CDR3 extends over 20 amino acids. Germline CDR1 SGHVS, CDR2 FNYEAQ. With V trimmed by 5 bases and J by 0 bases, 13 bases remained unmatched. DNA for the CDR3: TGTGCCAGCAGCCCGCAACTAGGACTAGCGGGGGAGAGCTCCTACAATGAGCAGTTCTTC. This codes for CASSPQLGLAGESSYNEQFF.

The rearrangement joins TRBV27 to TRBJ2-7; D not certain. Germline lookup yields CDR1 MNHEY and CDR2 SMNVEV (reference sequence). The CDR3 has 13 residues. Trimming removed 3 bases at V and 6 bases at J, with 12 bases between. The CDR3 is CASSFAGSIEQYF. CDR3 nucleotides: TGTGCCAGCAGTTTCGCAGGATCCATCGAGCAGTACTTC.

The gene calls are TRBV7-8 and TRBJ2-2, with 9 bases matching TRBD2. The V gene's germline CDR1 is SGHVS and CDR2 FQNEAQ. Unmatched junction bases numbered 12, after V lost 2 bases and J lost 5 bases. The CDR3 is 18 residues long. The CDR3: CASSLKRETSGRTGELFF. The DNA for the CDR3 is TGTGCCAGCAGCTTAAAGAGAGAGACTAGCGGAAGGACCGGGGAGCTGTTTTTT.

The CDR3 reads CASSESGNTEAFF. As DNA, the CDR3 is TGTGCCAGCAGCGAATCGGGGAACACTGAAGCTTTCTTT. This chain connects TRBV9 to TRBJ1-1; D is unclear. This CDR3 region has 13 residues. Germline loops: CDR1 SGDLS, CDR2 YYNGEE. The V gene lost 3 bases and the J gene lost 1 base, with 7 bases spanning the gap. The full variable domain, with the rest looked up from reference TRBV9 and TRBJ1-1, is DSGVTQTPKHLITATGQRVTLRCSPRSGDLSVYWYQQSLDQGLQFLIQYYNGEERAKGNILERFSAQQFPDLHSELNLSSLELGDSALYFCASSESGNTEAFFGQGTRLTVV.

This clone occurred once. The chain joins TRBV5-8 to TRBJ1-4; D is possibly TRBD1 (6 bases). Trimming pared 6 bases from V and 5 bases from J, leaving 14 bases between. The CDR3 runs to 14 residues. The germline CDR1 and CDR2 sequences are SGHTS and YDEGEE. This CDR3 reads CASNTDRLNEKLFF. CDR3 coding DNA: TGTGCCAGCAACACCGACAGGCTAAATGAAAAACTGTTTTTT.

The genes are TRBV6-6 and TRBJ2-3, with D perhaps matching TRBD2 (5 bases). V dropped 2 bases and J dropped 0 bases, with 9 bases sitting between them. Per the germline V gene, CDR1 is MNHNY and CDR2 is SVGAGI (reference sequence). The CDR3 length is 15 residues. DNA of the CDR3: TGTGCCAGCAGTTACGTGGGCGGGAGCACAGATACGCAGTATTTT. Its protein product is CASSYVGGSTDTQYF.

This chain joins TRBV5-4 and TRBJ1-5; D gene ambiguous. Germline V gene lookup returns CDR1 SGHNT and CDR2 YYREEE (reference sequence). V was clipped by 4 bases and J by 4 bases, with 9 bases between them. The CDR3 extends over 13 amino acids. In DNA form, the CDR3 reads TGTGCCAGCAGCACTAACCCTAATCAGCCCCAGCATTTT. Encoded protein: CASSTNPNQPQHF.

This chain uses TRBV13 with TRBJ2-7, with D perhaps TRBD2 (6 bases). V was clipped by 6 bases and J by 0 bases, with 21 bases between them. From germline, CDR1 is PRHDT and CDR2 FYEKMQ (reference sequence). CDR3 length: 17 residues. CDR3 in amino acids: CASRESRTGLSSYEQYF. The CDR3 DNA is TGTGCCAGCAGAGAAAGTAGGACGGGACTTAGCTCCTACGAGCAGTACTTC. The entire variable domain, with the rest obtained from reference TRBV13 and TRBJ2-7, is as follows: AAGVIQSPRHLIKEKRETATLKCYPIPRHDTVYWYQQGPGQDPQFLISFYEKMQSDKGSIPDRFSAQQFSDYHSELNMSSLELGDSALYFCASRESRTGLSSYEQYFGPGTRLTVT.

The chain joins TRBV9 to TRBJ1-1, with D unresolved. Germline lookup yields CDR1 SGDLS and CDR2 YYNGEE. CDR3 length: 14 amino acids. The V end lost 4 bases, the J end lost 2 bases, and 12 bases lay between the germline ends. As DNA, the CDR3 is TGTGCCAGCAGCCCCCGTTTGGTTAACACTGAAGCTTTCTTT. This encodes CASSPRLVNTEAFF.

The rearrangement links TRBV18 to TRBJ1-4; 9 bases line up with TRBD1. The germline V gene encodes CDR1 KGHSH and CDR2 LQKENI. The trim removed 3 bases at V and 8 bases at J, leaving 7 bases unmatched. The CDR3 contains 15 residues. The CDR3 reads CASSPLQGAEEKLFF. CDR3 coding DNA: TGTGCCAGCTCACCCCTACAGGGGGCAGAGGAAAAACTGTTTTTT.

This clone was seen more than once but under ten times. The CDR3, as DNA: TGTGCCAGCAGCCAGGGGGTTGGAGGCACAGATACGCAGTATTTT. This encodes CASSQGVGGTDTQYF. The chain employs TRBV11-3 and TRBJ2-3; TRBD1 agrees at 7 bases. J was trimmed by 1 base and V by 5 bases; bases with no gene match: 6. The germline V gene encodes CDR1 SGHNT and CDR2 YENEEA. The CDR3 is made up of 15 amino acids.

The gene calls are TRBV12-5 and TRBJ2-7; D call uncertain. Germline assignment: CDR1 LGHNT and CDR2 FRNRAP. The V and J ends lost 4 bases and 3 bases respectively, with 19 bases between them. The CDR3 contains 16 residues. CDR3 amino acids: CASGSLGKRFLYEQYF. CDR3 nucleotides: TGTGCTAGTGGTTCCCTCGGCAAGAGGTTCCTCTACGAGCAGTACTTC.